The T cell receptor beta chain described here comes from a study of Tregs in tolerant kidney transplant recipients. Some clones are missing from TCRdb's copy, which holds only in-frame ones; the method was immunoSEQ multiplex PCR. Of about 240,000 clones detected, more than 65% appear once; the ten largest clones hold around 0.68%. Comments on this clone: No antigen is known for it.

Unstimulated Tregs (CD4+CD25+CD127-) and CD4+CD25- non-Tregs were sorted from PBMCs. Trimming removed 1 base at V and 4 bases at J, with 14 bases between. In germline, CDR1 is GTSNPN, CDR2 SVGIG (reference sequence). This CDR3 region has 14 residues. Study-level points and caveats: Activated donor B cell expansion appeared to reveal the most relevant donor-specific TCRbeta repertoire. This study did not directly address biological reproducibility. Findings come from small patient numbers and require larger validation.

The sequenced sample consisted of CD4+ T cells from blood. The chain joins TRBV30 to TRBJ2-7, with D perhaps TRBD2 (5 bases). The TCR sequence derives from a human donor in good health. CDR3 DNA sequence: TGTGCCTGGAGTGGAGGCGGGTTAGCTTACGAGCAGTACTTC. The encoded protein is CAWSGGGLAYEQYF.